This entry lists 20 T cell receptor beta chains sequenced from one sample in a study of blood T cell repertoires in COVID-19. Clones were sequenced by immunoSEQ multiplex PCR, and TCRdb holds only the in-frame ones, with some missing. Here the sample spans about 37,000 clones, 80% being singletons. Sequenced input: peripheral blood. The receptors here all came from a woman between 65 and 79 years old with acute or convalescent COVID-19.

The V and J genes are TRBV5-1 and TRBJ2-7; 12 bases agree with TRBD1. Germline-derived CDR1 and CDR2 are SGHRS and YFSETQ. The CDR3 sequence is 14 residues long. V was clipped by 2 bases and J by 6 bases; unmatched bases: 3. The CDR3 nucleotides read TGCGCCAGCAGCTTTGGGACAGGGGGCGGCGAGCAGTACTTC. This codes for CASSFGTGGGEQYF.

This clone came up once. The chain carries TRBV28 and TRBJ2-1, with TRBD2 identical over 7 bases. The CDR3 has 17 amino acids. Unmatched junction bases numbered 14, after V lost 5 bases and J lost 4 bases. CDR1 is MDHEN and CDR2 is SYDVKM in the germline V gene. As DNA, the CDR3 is TGTGCCAGCAGTCAGCGGGACTTACCCTATCCATACAATGAGCAGTTCTTC. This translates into CASSQRDLPYPYNEQFF.

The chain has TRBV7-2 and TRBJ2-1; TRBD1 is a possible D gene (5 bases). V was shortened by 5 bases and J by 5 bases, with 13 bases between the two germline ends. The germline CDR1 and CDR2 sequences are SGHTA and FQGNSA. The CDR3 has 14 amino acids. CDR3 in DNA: TGTGCCAGCAGCCGGATGGGGCCGAACAATGAGCAGTTCTTC. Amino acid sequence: CASSRMGPNNEQFF.

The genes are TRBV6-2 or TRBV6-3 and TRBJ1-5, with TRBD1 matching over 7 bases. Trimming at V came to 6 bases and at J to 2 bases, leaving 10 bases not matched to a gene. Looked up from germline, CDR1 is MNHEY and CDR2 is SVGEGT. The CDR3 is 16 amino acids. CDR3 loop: CASSRMTGLGNQPQHF. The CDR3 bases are TGTGCCAGCAGCAGAATGACAGGGCTGGGCAATCAGCCCCAGCATTTT.

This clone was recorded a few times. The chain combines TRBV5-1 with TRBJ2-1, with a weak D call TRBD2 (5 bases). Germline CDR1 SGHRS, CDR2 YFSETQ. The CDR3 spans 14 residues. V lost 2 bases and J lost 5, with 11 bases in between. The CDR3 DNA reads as TGCGCCAGCAGCTTCACCGGGAATCACAATGAGCAGTTCTTC. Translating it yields CASSFTGNHNEQFF.

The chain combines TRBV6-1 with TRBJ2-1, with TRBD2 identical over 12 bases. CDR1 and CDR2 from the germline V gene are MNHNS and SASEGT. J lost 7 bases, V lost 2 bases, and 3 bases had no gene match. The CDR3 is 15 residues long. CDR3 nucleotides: TGTGCCAGCAGTGAACGGGGGACTAGCGGGAATGAGCAGTTCTTC. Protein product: CASSERGTSGNEQFF.

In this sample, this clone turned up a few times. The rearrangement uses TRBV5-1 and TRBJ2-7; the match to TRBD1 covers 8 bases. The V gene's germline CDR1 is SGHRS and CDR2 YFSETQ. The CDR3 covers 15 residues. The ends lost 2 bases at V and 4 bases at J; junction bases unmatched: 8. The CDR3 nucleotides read TGCGCCAGCAGCTTCGGCGGGACAGGCCTTTACGAGCAGTACTTC. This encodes CASSFGGTGLYEQYF.

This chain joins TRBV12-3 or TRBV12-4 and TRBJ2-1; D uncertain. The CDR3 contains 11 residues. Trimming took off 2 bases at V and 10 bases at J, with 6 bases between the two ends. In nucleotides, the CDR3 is TGTGCCAGCAGTTTACAGTGGGAGCAGTTCTTC. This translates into CASSLQWEQFF.

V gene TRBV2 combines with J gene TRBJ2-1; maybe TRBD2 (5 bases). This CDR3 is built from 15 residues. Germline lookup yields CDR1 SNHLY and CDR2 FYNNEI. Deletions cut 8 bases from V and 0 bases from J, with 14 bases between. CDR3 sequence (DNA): TGTGCCAGCGGACCCCCCAGCGGCTCCTACAATGAGCAGTTCTTC. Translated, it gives CASGPPSGSYNEQFF.

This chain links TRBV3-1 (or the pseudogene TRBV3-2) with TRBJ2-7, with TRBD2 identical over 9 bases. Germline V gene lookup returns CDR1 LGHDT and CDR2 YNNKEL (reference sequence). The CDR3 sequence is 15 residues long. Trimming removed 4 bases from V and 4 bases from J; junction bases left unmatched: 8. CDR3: CASSLRGLAGYEQYF. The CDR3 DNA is TGTGCCAGCAGCCTAAGGGGGCTAGCGGGATACGAGCAGTACTTC.

The chain's CDR3 is CSALYTDTQYF. The DNA for the CDR3 is TGCAGTGCCTTATACACAGATACGCAGTATTTT. This sequence joins TRBV20-1 and TRBJ2-3, with D hard to call. This CDR3 region has 11 residues. CDR1 is DFQATT, CDR2 SNEGSKA, per germline (reference sequence). V shed 6 bases and J shed 2 bases, with 6 bases lying between them.

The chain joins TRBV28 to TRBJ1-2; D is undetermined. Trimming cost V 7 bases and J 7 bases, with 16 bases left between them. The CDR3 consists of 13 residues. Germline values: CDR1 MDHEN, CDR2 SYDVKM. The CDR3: CASIGKGGFGYTF. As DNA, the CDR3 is TGTGCCAGCATAGGGAAAGGAGGGTTTGGCTACACCTTC.

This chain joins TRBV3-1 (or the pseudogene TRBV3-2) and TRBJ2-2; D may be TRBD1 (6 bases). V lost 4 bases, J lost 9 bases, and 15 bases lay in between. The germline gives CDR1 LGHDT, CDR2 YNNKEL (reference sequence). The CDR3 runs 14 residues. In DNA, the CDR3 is TGTGCCAGCAGCCGCCTCAGGACAGTAAGGGAGCTGTTTTTT. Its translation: CASSRLRTVRELFF.

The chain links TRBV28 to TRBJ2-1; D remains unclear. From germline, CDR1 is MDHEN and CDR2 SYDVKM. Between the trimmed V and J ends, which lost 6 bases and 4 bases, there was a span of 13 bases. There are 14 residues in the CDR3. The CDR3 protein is CASSDDLGYNEQFF. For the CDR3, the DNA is TGTGCCAGCAGCGACGACCTAGGATACAATGAGCAGTTCTTC.

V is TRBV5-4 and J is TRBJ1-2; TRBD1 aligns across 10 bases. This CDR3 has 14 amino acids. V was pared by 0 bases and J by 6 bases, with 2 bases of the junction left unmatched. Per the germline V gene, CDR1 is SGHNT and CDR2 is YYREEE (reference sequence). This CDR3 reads CASSLEGQGDGYTF. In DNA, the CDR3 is TGTGCCAGCAGCTTGGAAGGACAGGGGGATGGCTACACCTTC.

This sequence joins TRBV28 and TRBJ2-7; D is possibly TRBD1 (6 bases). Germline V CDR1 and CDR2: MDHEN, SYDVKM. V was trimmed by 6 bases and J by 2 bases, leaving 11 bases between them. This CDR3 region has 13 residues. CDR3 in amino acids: CASRLTGPYEQYF. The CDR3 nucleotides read TGTGCCAGCAGGCTTACAGGGCCCTACGAGCAGTACTTC.

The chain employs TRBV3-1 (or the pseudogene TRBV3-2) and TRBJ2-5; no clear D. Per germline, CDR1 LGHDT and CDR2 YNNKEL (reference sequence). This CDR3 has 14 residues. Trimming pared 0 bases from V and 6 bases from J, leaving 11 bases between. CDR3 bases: TGTGCCAGCAGCCAAGATCCGTCTAGGCAGACCCAGTACTTC. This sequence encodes CASSQDPSRQTQYF.

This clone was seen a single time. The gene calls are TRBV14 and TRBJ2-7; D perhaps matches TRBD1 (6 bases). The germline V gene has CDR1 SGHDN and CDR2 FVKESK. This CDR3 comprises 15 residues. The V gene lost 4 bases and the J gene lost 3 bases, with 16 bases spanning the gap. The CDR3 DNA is TGTGCCAGCAGCCCCATCCAGGGGCTGGGCTACGAGCAGTACTTC. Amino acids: CASSPIQGLGYEQYF.

The chain's CDR3 is CASSSGTLNTEAFF. The CDR3 DNA sequence: TGTGCCAGCAGTTCCGGGACATTGAACACTGAAGCTTTCTTT. The chain has TRBV6-6 and TRBJ1-1; possibly TRBD1 for D (6 bases). Between the trimmed V and J ends, which lost 4 bases and 0 bases, there was a span of 9 bases. Germline CDR1 is MNHNY and CDR2 is SVGAGI (reference sequence). This CDR3 is 14 amino acids long.

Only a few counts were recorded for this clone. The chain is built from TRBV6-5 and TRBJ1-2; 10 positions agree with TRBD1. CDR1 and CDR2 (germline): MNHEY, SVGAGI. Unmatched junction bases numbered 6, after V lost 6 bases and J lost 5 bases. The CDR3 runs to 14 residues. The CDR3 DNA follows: TGTGCCAGCAGCGACCGGGACAGGGGTTATGGCTACACCTTC. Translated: CASSDRDRGYGYTF.